Presented here are 2 T cell receptor beta chains from one specimen sequenced in a study of T cells after yellow fever vaccination. TCRdb processed the 5' RACE reads anew with MiXCR; each CDR3 protein has one entry. The data contain hundreds of thousands of distinct CDR3 sequences, about 19% of them singletons. The material was PBMCs, obtained before the yellow fever booster vaccination. Receptors originate from a man aged 18 to 29 who received the YFV17D yellow fever vaccine.

A few counts support this clonotype. The V call is TRBV5-1, the J call TRBJ1-4, with 10 bases fitting TRBD1. The V gene end was trimmed by 4 bases and the J gene end by 7 bases; junction bases not matched to a gene: 10. This CDR3 spans 16 amino acids. Germline loops: CDR1 SGHRS, CDR2 YFSETQ. In DNA, the CDR3 is TGCGCCAGCAGCCTCGACAGGGGGCCGTCGGGTGAAAAACTGTTTTTT. Its translation: CASSLDRGPSGEKLFF.

V and J are TRBV20-1 and TRBJ2-1; TRBD1 agrees at 9 bases. The germline CDR1 and CDR2 sequences are DFQATT and SNEGSKA (reference sequence). V trimming: 3 bases; J trimming: 4 bases; junction bases outside the gene matches: 4. This CDR3 spans 14 amino acids. CDR3 protein: CSASGDRGYNEQFF. The CDR3 nucleotides read TGCAGTGCTAGTGGCGACAGGGGGTACAATGAGCAGTTCTTC.